The 26 T cell receptor beta chains presented below share a single source sample, sequenced in a study of blood T cell repertoires in COVID-19. The repertoire was sequenced with immunoSEQ multiplex PCR; TCRdb's copy has only in-frame clones and lacks some. Of 65,000 to 80,000 clones listed, about 90% are singletons. The specimen was peripheral blood. The receptors stem from a human donor in a cohort sampled during active COVID-19.

This chain links TRBV5-6 with TRBJ2-7, with TRBD1 matching over 10 bases. The V and J ends lost 3 bases and 3 bases, in that order; junction bases with no gene match: 6. The CDR3 is 15 amino acids. Germline CDR1 is SGHDT and CDR2 is YYEEEE. CDR3 DNA sequence: TGTGCCAGCAGCTCCCGGGACAGGGGTATCTACGAGCAGTACTTC. Translation: CASSSRDRGIYEQYF.

The V and J genes are TRBV7-2 and TRBJ1-1, with TRBD1 identical over 8 bases. Germline V gives CDR1 SGHTA, CDR2 FQGNSA. The CDR3 sequence is 14 residues long. After removal of 4 bases from V and 5 bases from J, the junction contained 6 bases not matched to a gene. CDR3 amino acids: CASSSQGTGTEAFF. The DNA for the CDR3 is TGTGCCAGCAGCTCTCAGGGGACAGGAACTGAAGCTTTCTTT.

This sequence joins TRBV18 and TRBJ2-4; possibly TRBD2 for D (5 bases). This CDR3 region has 16 residues. Germline assignment: CDR1 KGHSH and CDR2 LQKENI. The V gene lost 6 bases and the J gene lost 3 bases, with 18 bases spanning the gap. The CDR3 sequence is CASSPPTNEGKNIQYF. The CDR3, as DNA: TGTGCCAGCTCCCCTCCGACCAACGAGGGCAAAAACATTCAGTACTTC.

The chain recombines TRBV12-3 or TRBV12-4 with TRBJ2-7; 8 bases align to TRBD1. The CDR3 consists of 13 residues. J lost 2 bases, V lost 8 bases, and 5 bases had no gene match. CDR3 protein: CASGTGGPYEQYF. The CDR3 DNA is TGTGCCAGCGGAACAGGGGGGCCCTACGAGCAGTACTTC.

The CDR3 region is CASSLVGGAYEQYF. In nucleotides, the CDR3 is TGTGCCAGCAGCTTGGTCGGGGGGGCATACGAGCAGTACTTC. The V call is TRBV5-5, the J call TRBJ2-7; TRBD2 matches at 8 bases. The CDR3 loop spans 14 amino acids. CDR1 and CDR2 (germline): SGHKS, YYEKEE (reference sequence). V shed 0 bases and J 4 bases; nucleotides not matched to a gene: 3.

CDR3 region: CASSYSGRGWTDTQYF. CDR3 nucleotide sequence: TGTGCCAGCAGTTACTCAGGCAGGGGGTGGACAGATACGCAGTATTTT. This chain connects TRBV6-5 to TRBJ2-3; 7 bases are a match to TRBD1. CDR1 is MNHEY and CDR2 is SVGAGI in the germline V gene. The CDR3 covers 16 residues. V was clipped by 0 bases and J by 3 bases; unmatched bases: 6.

The CDR3 region is CASSLLGGGPSTDTQYF. For the CDR3, the DNA is TGTGCCAGCAGCTTGCTGGGCGGGGGTCCTAGCACAGATACGCAGTATTTT. This chain uses TRBV7-3 with TRBJ2-3, with 7 bases that match TRBD2. Germline assignment: CDR1 SGHTA and CDR2 FQGTGA. The junction had 9 bases not matched to a gene; V was cut back by 3 bases and J by 0 bases. This CDR3 region has 17 residues. The complete variable domain, with remaining parts taken from reference TRBV7-3 and TRBJ2-3, reads GAGVSQTPSNKVTEKGKYVELRCDPISGHTALYWYRQSLGQGPEFLIYFQGTGAADDSGLPNDRFFAVRPEGSVSTLKIQRTERGDSAVYLCASSLLGGGPSTDTQYFGPGTRLTVL.

The chain is built from TRBV5-1 and TRBJ1-2; possible D gene TRBD1, 6 bases. Germline loops: CDR1 SGHRS, CDR2 YFSETQ. The V end was cut by 0 bases, the J end by 1 base, with 13 bases between. This CDR3 is built from 16 residues. This CDR3 reads CASSLARGGYNYGYTF. The DNA of the CDR3 is TGCGCCAGCAGCTTGGCCCGAGGGGGATATAACTATGGCTACACCTTC.

V usage is TRBV10-3 and J usage is TRBJ2-7; possible D gene TRBD1, 5 bases. Germline V gene lookup returns CDR1 ENHRY and CDR2 SYGVKD. Trimming took off 4 bases at V and 1 base at J, with 8 bases between the two ends. The CDR3 has 13 residues. The DNA for the CDR3 is TGTGCCATCAGTGGACAGCATTCCTACGAGCAGTACTTC. It codes for CAISGQHSYEQYF.

V usage is TRBV4-3 and J usage is TRBJ2-7; D is ambiguous. Germline values: CDR1 LGHNA, CDR2 YSLEER. Trimming left V 2 bases short and J 3 bases short, with 17 bases between. There are 16 residues in the CDR3. The CDR3 loop reads CASSQSTGGLGYEQYF. CDR3 nucleotide sequence: TGCGCCAGCAGCCAATCAACCGGCGGTTTGGGCTACGAGCAGTACTTC.

This sequence joins TRBV19 and TRBJ1-1, with 12 bases matching TRBD1. The ends lost 6 bases at V and 0 bases at J; junction bases unmatched: 11. Germline loops: CDR1 LNHDA, CDR2 SQIVND (reference sequence). This CDR3 region has 18 residues. CDR3 protein: CASSKRGQGANMNTEAFF. The CDR3 DNA reads TGTGCCAGTAGCAAGAGGGGACAGGGGGCGAATATGAACACTGAAGCTTTCTTT. The full variable domain, in which reference TRBV19 and TRBJ1-1 provide the parts outside the CDR3, is DGGITQSPKYLFRKEGQNVTLSCEQNLNHDAMYWYRQDPGQGLRLIYYSQIVNDFQKGDIAEGYSVSREKKESFPLTVTSAQKNPTAFYLCASSKRGQGANMNTEAFFGQGTRLTVV.

The V gene is TRBV6-5, the J gene TRBJ2-7; 7 bases are a match to TRBD1. Germline CDR1 is MNHEY and CDR2 is SVGAGI. The CDR3 is 11 amino acids. The V and J ends lost 5 bases and 7 bases, in that order; junction bases with no gene match: 2. The CDR3 loop is CASSKGQEQYF. The CDR3 region has the DNA TGTGCCAGCAGTAAGGGACAGGAGCAGTACTTC.

The V call is TRBV5-5, the J call TRBJ1-1; no clear D. Germline CDR1 is SGHKS and CDR2 is YYEKEE (reference sequence). V shed 0 bases and J shed 11 bases, with 11 bases lying between them. The CDR3 consists of 12 residues. This CDR3 is CASSLEDYTAFF. In DNA form, the CDR3 reads TGTGCCAGCAGCTTGGAGGACTACACGGCTTTCTTT.

CDR3 residues: CAISESSSFYNSPLHF. The CDR3 DNA follows: TGTGCCATCAGTGAGTCTTCGTCTTTCTATAATTCACCCCTCCACTTT. The chain carries TRBV10-3 and TRBJ1-6, with D uncertain. CDR3 length: 16 amino acids. Trimming shortened V by 0 bases and J by 3 bases, and 9 bases separated the two germline ends. In germline, CDR1 is ENHRY, CDR2 SYGVKD.

The chain has TRBV11-2 and TRBJ1-1; the match to TRBD1 covers 8 bases. The trim removed 1 base at V and 2 bases at J, leaving 6 bases unmatched. Germline V lookup: CDR1 SGHAT, CDR2 FQNNGV. The CDR3 has 16 amino acids. DNA of the CDR3: TGTGCCAGCAGCTTAGTGGCAGGGGGCTATAACACTGAAGCTTTCTTT. It translates to CASSLVAGGYNTEAFF.

This CDR3 is CASKTGASYNEQFF. Written as DNA, the CDR3 is TGTGCCAGCAAAACAGGCGCTTCCTACAATGAGCAGTTCTTC. The V gene is TRBV6-5, the J gene TRBJ2-1; D perhaps matches TRBD1 (5 bases). This CDR3 region has 14 residues. Germline-derived CDR1 and CDR2 are MNHEY and SVGAGI. V lost 7 bases and J lost 1, with 11 bases in between.

CDR3 nucleotides: TGTGCCAGCAGTTCAATATACAGCCCAAATTCACCCCTCCACTTT. Protein sequence: CASSSIYSPNSPLHF. This chain connects TRBV6-5 to TRBJ1-6; D not resolved. Trimming removed 4 bases from V and 7 bases from J, with 14 bases in between. The CDR3 extends over 15 amino acids. The V gene's germline CDR1 is MNHEY and CDR2 SVGAGI.

This clone was detected only once. The genes are TRBV6-1 and TRBJ1-5; 8 nucleotides match TRBD1. The CDR3 runs to 17 residues. Germline trimming cut 3 bases from V and 5 bases from J; bases unmatched to any gene: 12. Germline assignment: CDR1 MNHNS and CDR2 SASEGT. Here the CDR3 DNA reads TGTGCCAGCAGTGAGCCAGGGGGCGCGTTGAAGGATCAGCCCCAGCATTTT. Protein product: CASSEPGGALKDQPQHF.

The J gene is TRBJ2-2, the V gene TRBV19, with D perhaps TRBD2 (6 bases). This CDR3 region has 16 residues. In germline, CDR1 is LNHDA, CDR2 SQIVND (reference sequence). Trimming stripped 3 bases from V and 4 bases from J, with 15 bases between. In nucleotides, the CDR3 is TGTGCCAGTAGTATGAGACTAGGCAGTCCCACCGGGGAGCTGTTTTTT. This codes for CASSMRLGSPTGELFF. Complete variable domain (other parts from reference TRBV19 and TRBJ2-2): DGGITQSPKYLFRKEGQNVTLSCEQNLNHDAMYWYRQDPGQGLRLIYYSQIVNDFQKGDIAEGYSVSREKKESFPLTVTSAQKNPTAFYLCASSMRLGSPTGELFFGEGSRLTVL.

V gene TRBV5-8 combines with J gene TRBJ1-4; D uncertain. Trimming stripped 7 bases from V and 10 bases from J, with 8 bases between. Germline CDR1 is SGHTS and CDR2 is YDEGEE. The CDR3 totals 10 residues. The CDR3, as DNA: TGTGCCAGCTCTACCATAAAACTGTTTTTT. Its protein is CASSTIKLFF.

This clone occurred once. The chain joins TRBV28 to TRBJ2-4, with TRBD1 identical over 7 bases. Germline trimming cut 5 bases from V and 1 base from J; bases unmatched to any gene: 8. Looked up from germline, CDR1 is MDHEN and CDR2 is SYDVKM. The CDR3 runs 16 residues. DNA of the CDR3: TGTGCCAGCAGTCCAAGACAGGGAACGGCCAAAAACATTCAGTACTTC. This codes for CASSPRQGTAKNIQYF.

The J gene is TRBJ2-1, the V gene TRBV6-2 or TRBV6-3, with 14 nucleotides matching TRBD2. Losses at the gene ends were 5 bases for V and 4 bases for J; bases not matched to a gene: 10. The CDR3 is 18 amino acids. CDR1 MNHEY and CDR2 SVGEGT come from the germline V gene. CDR3 in DNA: TGTGCCAGCAGTAAAATTGAACGGACTAGCGGGGGGTACAATGAGCAGTTCTTC. This gives the protein CASSKIERTSGGYNEQFF.

V and J are TRBV5-1 and TRBJ1-2; TRBD1 matches 9 bases. After removal of 3 bases from V and 4 bases from J, the junction contained 16 bases not matched to a gene. Germline CDR1 is SGHRS and CDR2 is YFSETQ. CDR3 length equals 18 residues. DNA of the CDR3: TGCGCCAGCAGCTCGCCGGGACAGGGACCTTCTGTTGTCTATGGCTACACCTTC. It is translated as CASSSPGQGPSVVYGYTF.

This chain uses TRBV5-8 with TRBJ2-7; D gene unclear. CDR1 is SGHTS, CDR2 YDEGEE, per germline. The CDR3 is 12 residues long. Between the trimmed V and J ends, which lost 4 bases and 3 bases, there was a span of 8 bases. CDR3 bases: TGTGCCAGCAGCAGGAGAAACTACGAGCAGTACTTC. The encoded protein is CASSRRNYEQYF.

The rearrangement joins TRBV19 to TRBJ1-2; D is possibly TRBD1 (6 bases). Between the trimmed V and J ends, which lost 9 bases and 5 bases, there was a span of 16 bases. This CDR3 is 13 amino acids long. Germline assignment: CDR1 LNHDA and CDR2 SQIVND (reference sequence). The CDR3 coding sequence is TGTGCCAGCGCAGCGGGGGGCCGGTATGGCTACACCTTC. Translation gives CASAAGGRYGYTF. Full variable domain (outside the CDR3, taken from reference TRBV19 and TRBJ1-2): DGGITQSPKYLFRKEGQNVTLSCEQNLNHDAMYWYRQDPGQGLRLIYYSQIVNDFQKGDIAEGYSVSREKKESFPLTVTSAQKNPTAFYLCASAAGGRYGYTFGSGTRLTVV.

The rearrangement uses TRBV12-5 and TRBJ2-1; D perhaps matches TRBD2 (5 bases). Per the germline V gene, CDR1 is LGHNT and CDR2 is FRNRAP. This CDR3 is 13 amino acids long. V lost 1 base and J 9 bases, leaving 10 bases between the germline ends. In nucleotides, the CDR3 is TGTGCTAGTGGTTTGGATAGCGTAGTTGAGCAGTTCTTC. It is translated as CASGLDSVVEQFF.